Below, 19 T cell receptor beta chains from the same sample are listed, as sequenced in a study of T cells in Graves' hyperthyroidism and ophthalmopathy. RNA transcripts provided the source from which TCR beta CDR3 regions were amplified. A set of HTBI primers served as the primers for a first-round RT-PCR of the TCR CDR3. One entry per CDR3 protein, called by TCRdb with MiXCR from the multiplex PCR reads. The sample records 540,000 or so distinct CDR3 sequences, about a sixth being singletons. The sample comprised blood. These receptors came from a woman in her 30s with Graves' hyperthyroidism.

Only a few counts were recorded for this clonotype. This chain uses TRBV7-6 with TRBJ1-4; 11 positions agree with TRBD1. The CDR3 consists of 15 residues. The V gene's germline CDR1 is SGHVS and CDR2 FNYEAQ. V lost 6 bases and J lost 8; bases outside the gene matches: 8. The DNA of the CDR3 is TGTGCCAGCAGTTCGCCGGGACAGGGGGGGGAAAAACTGTTTTTT. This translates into CASSSPGQGGEKLFF. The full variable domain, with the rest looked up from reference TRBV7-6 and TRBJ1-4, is GAGVSQSPRYKVTKRGQDVALRCDPISGHVSLYWYRQALGQGPEFLTYFNYEAQQDKSGLPNDRFSAERPEGSISTLTIQRTEQRDSAMYRCASSSPGQGGEKLFFGSGTQLSVL.

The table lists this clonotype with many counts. CDR3 region: CASSLSGTTNEKLFF. CDR3 DNA sequence: TGTGCCAGCAGCTTATCAGGAACAACTAATGAAAAACTGTTTTTT. The rearrangement links TRBV7-8 to TRBJ1-4; D not certain. The V end lost 2 bases, the J end lost 0 bases, and 7 bases lay between the germline ends. The germline V gene encodes CDR1 SGHVS and CDR2 FQNEAQ. This CDR3 is 15 amino acids long.

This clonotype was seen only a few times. CDR3 loop: CASTRDYNEQFF. For the CDR3, the DNA is TGTGCCAGCACGCGGGACTACAATGAGCAGTTCTTC. The V call is TRBV6-2 or TRBV6-3, the J call TRBJ2-1, with D tentatively TRBD2 (6 bases). The CDR3 consists of 12 residues. Per germline, CDR1 MNHEY and CDR2 SVGEGT. Between the trimmed V and J ends, which lost 7 bases and 3 bases, there was a span of 7 bases.

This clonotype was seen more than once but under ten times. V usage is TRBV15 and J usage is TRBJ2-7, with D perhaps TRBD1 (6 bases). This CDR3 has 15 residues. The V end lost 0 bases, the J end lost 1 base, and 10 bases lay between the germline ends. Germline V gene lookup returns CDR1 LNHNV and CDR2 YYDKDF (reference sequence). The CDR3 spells CATSRDRGQSYEQYF. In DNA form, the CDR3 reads TGTGCCACCAGCAGAGATCGAGGACAGTCCTACGAGCAGTACTTC.

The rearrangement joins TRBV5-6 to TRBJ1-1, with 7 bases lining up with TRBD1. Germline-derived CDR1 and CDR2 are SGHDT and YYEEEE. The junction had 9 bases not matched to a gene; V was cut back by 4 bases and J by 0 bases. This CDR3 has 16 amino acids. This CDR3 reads CASSQRGHGMNTEAFF. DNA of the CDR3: TGTGCCAGCAGCCAAAGGGGGCATGGGATGAACACTGAAGCTTTCTTT.

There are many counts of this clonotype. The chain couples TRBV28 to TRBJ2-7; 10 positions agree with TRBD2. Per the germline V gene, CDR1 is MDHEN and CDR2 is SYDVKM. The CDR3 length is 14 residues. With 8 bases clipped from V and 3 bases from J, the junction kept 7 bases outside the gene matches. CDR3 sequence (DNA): TGTGCCAGCGAGGGCCTAGCGGGAGTCTACGAGCAGTACTTC. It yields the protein CASEGLAGVYEQYF.

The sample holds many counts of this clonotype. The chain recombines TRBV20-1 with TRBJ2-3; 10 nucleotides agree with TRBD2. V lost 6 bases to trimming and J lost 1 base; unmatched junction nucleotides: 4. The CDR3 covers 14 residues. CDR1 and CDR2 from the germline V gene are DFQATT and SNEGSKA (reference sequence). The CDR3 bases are TGCAGTGCCCAAGCGGGAGGGCGCACAGATACGCAGTATTTT. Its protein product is CSAQAGGRTDTQYF.

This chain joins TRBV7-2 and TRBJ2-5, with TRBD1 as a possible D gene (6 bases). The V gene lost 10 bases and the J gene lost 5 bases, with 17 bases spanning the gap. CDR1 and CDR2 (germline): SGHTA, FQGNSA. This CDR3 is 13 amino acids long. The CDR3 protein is CATFGVDRETQYF. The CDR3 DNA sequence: TGTGCCACCTTTGGGGTCGACAGGGAGACCCAGTACTTC.

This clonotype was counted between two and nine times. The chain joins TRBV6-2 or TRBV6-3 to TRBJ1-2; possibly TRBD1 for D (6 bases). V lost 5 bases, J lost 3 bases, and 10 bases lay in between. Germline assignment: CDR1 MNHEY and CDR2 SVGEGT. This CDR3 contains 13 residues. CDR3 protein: CASSPGVDYGYTF. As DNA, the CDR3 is TGTGCCAGCAGTCCAGGGGTCGACTATGGCTACACCTTC.

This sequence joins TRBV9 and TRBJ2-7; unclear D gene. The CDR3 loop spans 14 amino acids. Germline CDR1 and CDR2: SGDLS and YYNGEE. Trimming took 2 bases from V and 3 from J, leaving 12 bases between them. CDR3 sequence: CASSVSETGYEQYF. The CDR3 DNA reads TGTGCCAGCAGCGTTTCTGAAACTGGCTACGAGCAGTACTTC.

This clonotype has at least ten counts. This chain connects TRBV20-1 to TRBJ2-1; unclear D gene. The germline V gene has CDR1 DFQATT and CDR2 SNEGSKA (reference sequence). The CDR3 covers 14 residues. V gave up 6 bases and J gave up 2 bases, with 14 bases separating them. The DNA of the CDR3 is TGCAGTGCCCCCCACTCCGAAGCCTACAATGAGCAGTTCTTC. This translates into CSAPHSEAYNEQFF.

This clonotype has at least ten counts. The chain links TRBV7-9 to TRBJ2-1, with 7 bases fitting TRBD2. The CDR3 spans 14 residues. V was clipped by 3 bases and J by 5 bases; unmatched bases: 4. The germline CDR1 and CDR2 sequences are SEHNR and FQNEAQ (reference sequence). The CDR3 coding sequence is TGTGCCAGCAGCTTCCGGGACTACAACAATGAGCAGTTCTTC. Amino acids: CASSFRDYNNEQFF.

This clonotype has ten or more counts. The CDR3 region has the DNA TGCAGTGCTAGAGAACTGGGACAGGGGAATTCACCCCTCCACTTT. Its translation: CSARELGQGNSPLHF. V and J are TRBV20-1 and TRBJ1-6, with TRBD1 matching over 10 bases. The CDR3 is made up of 15 amino acids. Trimming at V came to 0 bases and at J to 7 bases, leaving 3 bases not matched to a gene. Germline CDR1 and CDR2: DFQATT and SNEGSKA (reference sequence).

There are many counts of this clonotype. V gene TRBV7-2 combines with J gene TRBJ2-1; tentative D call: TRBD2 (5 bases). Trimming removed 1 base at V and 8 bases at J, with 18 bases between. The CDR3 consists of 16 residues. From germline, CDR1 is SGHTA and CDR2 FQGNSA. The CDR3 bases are TGTGCCAGCAGCTTAGGTTTGGTTGCTAGCCTGGATGAGCAGTTCTTC. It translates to CASSLGLVASLDEQFF.

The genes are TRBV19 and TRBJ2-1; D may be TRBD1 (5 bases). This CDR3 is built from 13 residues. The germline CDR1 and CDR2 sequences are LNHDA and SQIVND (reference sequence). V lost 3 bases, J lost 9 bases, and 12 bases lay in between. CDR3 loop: CASSISRAAEQFF. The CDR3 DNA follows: TGTGCCAGTAGTATTTCCAGGGCAGCTGAGCAGTTCTTC.

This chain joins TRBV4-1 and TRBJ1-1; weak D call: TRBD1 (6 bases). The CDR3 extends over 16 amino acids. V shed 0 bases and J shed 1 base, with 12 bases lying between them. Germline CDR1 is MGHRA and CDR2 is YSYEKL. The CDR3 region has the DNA TGCGCCAGCAGCCAAGATCCTAGGGGGTGGAACACTGAAGCTTTCTTT. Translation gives CASSQDPRGWNTEAFF.

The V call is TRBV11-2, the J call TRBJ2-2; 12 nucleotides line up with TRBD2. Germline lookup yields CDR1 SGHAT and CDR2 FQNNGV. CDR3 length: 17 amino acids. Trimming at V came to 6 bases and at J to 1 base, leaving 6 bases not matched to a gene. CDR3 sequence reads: CASRPRLAGENTGELFF. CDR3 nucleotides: TGTGCCAGCAGACCCCGACTAGCGGGAGAGAACACCGGGGAGCTGTTTTTT. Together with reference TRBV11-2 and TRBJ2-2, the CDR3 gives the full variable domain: EAGVAQSPRYKIIEKRQSVAFWCNPISGHATLYWYQQILGQGPKLLIQFQNNGVVDDSQLPKDRFSAERLKGVDSTLKIQPAKLEDSAVYLCASRPRLAGENTGELFFGEGSRLTVL.

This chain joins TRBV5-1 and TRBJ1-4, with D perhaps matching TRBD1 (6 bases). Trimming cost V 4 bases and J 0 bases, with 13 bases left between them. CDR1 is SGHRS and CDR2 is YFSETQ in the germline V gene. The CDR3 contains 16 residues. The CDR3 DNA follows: TGCGCCAGCAGCGTACCTACAGGGACAACTAATGAAAAACTGTTTTTT. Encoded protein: CASSVPTGTTNEKLFF.

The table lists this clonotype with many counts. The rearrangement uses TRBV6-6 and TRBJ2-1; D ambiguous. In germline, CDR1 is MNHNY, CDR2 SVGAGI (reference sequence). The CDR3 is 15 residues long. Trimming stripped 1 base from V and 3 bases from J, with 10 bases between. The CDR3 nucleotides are TGTGCCAGCAGTTACTATCCCTCCGGCTACAATGAGCAGTTCTTC. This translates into CASSYYPSGYNEQFF.